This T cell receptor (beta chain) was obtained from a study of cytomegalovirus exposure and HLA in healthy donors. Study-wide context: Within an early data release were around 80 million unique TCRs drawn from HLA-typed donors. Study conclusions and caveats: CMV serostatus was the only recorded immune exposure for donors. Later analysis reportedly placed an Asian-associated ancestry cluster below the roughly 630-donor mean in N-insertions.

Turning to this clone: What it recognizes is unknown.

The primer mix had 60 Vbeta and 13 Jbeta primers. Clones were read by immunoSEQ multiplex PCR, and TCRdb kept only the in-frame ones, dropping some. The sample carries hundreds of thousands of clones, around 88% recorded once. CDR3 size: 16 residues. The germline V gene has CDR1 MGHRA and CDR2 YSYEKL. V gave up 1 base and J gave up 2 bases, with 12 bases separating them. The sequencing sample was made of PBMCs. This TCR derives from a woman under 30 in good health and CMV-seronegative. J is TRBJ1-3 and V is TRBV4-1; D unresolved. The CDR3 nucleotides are TGCGCCAGCAGCCAAGGAGATAGCGGCCCTGGAAACACCATATATTTT. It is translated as CASSQGDSGPGNTIYF.